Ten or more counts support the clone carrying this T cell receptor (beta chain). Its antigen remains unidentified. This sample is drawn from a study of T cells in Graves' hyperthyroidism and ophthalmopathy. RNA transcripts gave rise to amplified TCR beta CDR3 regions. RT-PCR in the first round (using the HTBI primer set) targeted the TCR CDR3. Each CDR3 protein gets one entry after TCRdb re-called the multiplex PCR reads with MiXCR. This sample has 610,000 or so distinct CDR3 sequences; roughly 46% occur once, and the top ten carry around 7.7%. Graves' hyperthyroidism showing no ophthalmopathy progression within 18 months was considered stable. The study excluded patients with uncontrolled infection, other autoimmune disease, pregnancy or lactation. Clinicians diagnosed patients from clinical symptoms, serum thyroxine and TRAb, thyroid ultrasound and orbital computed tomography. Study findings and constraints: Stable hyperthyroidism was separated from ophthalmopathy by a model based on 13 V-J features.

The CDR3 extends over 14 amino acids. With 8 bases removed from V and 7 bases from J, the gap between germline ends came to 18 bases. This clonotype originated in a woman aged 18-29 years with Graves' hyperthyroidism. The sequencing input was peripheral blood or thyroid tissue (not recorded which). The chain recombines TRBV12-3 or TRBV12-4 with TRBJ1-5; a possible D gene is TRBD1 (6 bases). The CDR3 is CASRGQGSHQPQHF. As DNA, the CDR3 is TGTGCCAGCCGTGGCCAGGGGAGCCACCAGCCCCAGCATTTT.